This T cell receptor beta chain comes out of a study of OX40 agonist ivuxolimab in advanced cancers. The overall study: Hepatocellular carcinoma, melanoma, renal cell or head and neck cancer was diagnosed in the dose-escalation patients.

Between the trimmed V and J ends, which lost 4 bases and 4 bases, there was a span of 4 bases. The V gene's germline CDR1 is LNHDA and CDR2 SQIVND (reference sequence). The CDR3 is made up of 11 amino acids. TCRdb's copy holds only in-frame clones and misses some; the assay was immunoSEQ multiplex PCR. The sample consists of more than 85,000 clones, around 88% of them appearing once. Turning to this clone: As yet, its antigen is unknown.

The study's findings and limits: Normalized T-cell clonal expansion was also low in some nonresponders. Clonal expansion among partial responders at 0.1-3.0 mg/kg ranked near the lowest.

This TCR derives from an adult with an advanced solid tumor such as melanoma, head and neck, liver or kidney cancer. This chain connects TRBV19 to TRBJ1-2; D not resolved. The sample here was CD4+ or CD8+ T cells sorted from blood, taken in a trial of the OX40 agonist ivuxolimab. The chain's CDR3 is CASSTLYGYTF. As DNA, the CDR3 is TGTGCCAGTAGTACACTCTATGGCTACACCTTC.